Listed below are T cell receptor beta chains from one sample, sequenced in a study of regulatory T cells in long-lasting Graves disease. MiXCR was run by TCRdb on the multiplex PCR reads, yielding one entry per CDR3 protein. The repertoire holds around 480,000 distinct CDR3 sequences, with 15% to 20% as singletons. This sample was shared with a second study, whose subject was T cells in Graves' hyperthyroidism and ophthalmopathy.

Sequencing used peripheral blood mononuclear cells (PBMCs), obtained at new diagnosis, from a patient treated with antithyroid drugs. The receptors derive from a woman aged 35-60 years with Graves disease. Each CDR3 is given with its conserved first and last residue. Fields, in order: D gene, clone size, V gene, J gene, CDR3 protein, CDR3 DNA. The D gene is left open where the match is weak. Not all rows give a size; the values are once, few, many and, for expanded clones, a class.

>TRBD1|few|TRBV12-3/TRBV12-4|TRBJ2-2
CASSFGTGGPGELFF
TGTGCCAGCAGTTTCGGGACAGGGGGCCCCGGGGAGCTGTTTTTT
>.|few|TRBV2|TRBJ2-2
CASDYDPNTGELFF
TGTGCCAGCGATTACGATCCTAACACCGGGGAGCTGTTTTTT
>.|few|TRBV10-3|TRBJ1-1
CAIRLDRTNTEAFF
TGTGCCATCAGGCTGGACAGAACGAACACTGAAGCTTTCTTT
>.|few|TRBV20-1|TRBJ2-7
CSARDRDREAYEQYF
TGCAGTGCTAGAGATAGAGACAGGGAGGCCTACGAGCAGTACTTC
>TRBD2|many|TRBV13|TRBJ2-3
CASSSLLAGSTDTQYF
TGTGCCAGCAGCTCCCTTCTAGCGGGGAGCACAGATACGCAGTATTTT
>.|many|TRBV12-3/TRBV12-4|TRBJ1-6
CASSLGRRIDSPLHF
TGTGCCAGCAGTCTGGGACGGAGGATAGATTCACCCCTCCACTTT
>.|few|TRBV28|TRBJ1-5
CASSLIRVGSNQPQHF
TGTGCCAGCAGTTTAATCCGGGTAGGGAGCAATCAGCCCCAGCATTTT
>TRBD1|many|TRBV20-1|TRBJ1-2
CSAYAWQQGKNGYTF
TGCAGTGCTTATGCATGGCAACAGGGGAAAAATGGCTACACCTTC
>.|many|TRBV10-3|TRBJ1-1
CAIGSGVIGEAFF
TGTGCCATCGGATCGGGGGTCATCGGTGAAGCTTTCTTT
>TRBD2|many|TRBV11-3|TRBJ2-3
CASSRGASGQSTDTQYF
TGTGCCAGCAGCCGTGGGGCTAGCGGGCAAAGCACAGATACGCAGTATTTT
>TRBD1|few|TRBV5-5|TRBJ1-2
CASSRTTGGNYGYTF
TGTGCCAGCAGCCGGACGACAGGGGGCAACTATGGCTACACCTTC
>.|few|TRBV7-9|TRBJ2-5
CASSLGSVRETQYF
TGTGCCAGCAGCTTGGGCTCAGTCCGGGAGACCCAGTACTTC
>.|many|TRBV3-1|TRBJ1-1
CASSQDDKNTEAFF
TGTGCCAGCAGCCAAGACGACAAGAACACTGAAGCTTTCTTT
>.|few|TRBV20-1|TRBJ1-5
CSAREGHRGMQPQHF
TGCAGTGCTAGAGAGGGTCACCGGGGTATGCAGCCCCAGCATTTT
>TRBD1|.|TRBV19|TRBJ1-4
CASSIGTGRGEKLFF
TGTGCCAGTAGTATCGGGACAGGGCGGGGCGAAAAACTGTTTTTT
>TRBD1|few|TRBV5-1|TRBJ1-1
CASSSDRGMTEAFF
TGCGCCAGCAGCTCGGACAGGGGGATGACTGAAGCTTTCTTT
>.|many|TRBV2|TRBJ1-1
CASSDGVGARNTEAFF
TGTGCCAGCAGTGATGGGGTAGGGGCGCGGAACACTGAAGCTTTCTTT
>TRBD1|.|TRBV10-3|TRBJ1-4
CAIRPGQAENEKLFF
TGTGCCATCAGACCGGGACAGGCGGAAAATGAAAAACTGTTTTTT
>.|few|TRBV3-1|TRBJ2-2
CASSQDGVLTTPEGTGELFF
TGTGCCAGCAGCCAAGATGGGGTTTTGACAACCCCTGAGGGCACCGGGGAGCTGTTTTTT
>.|few|TRBV6-1|TRBJ2-5
CAVEGYPQETQYF
TGTGCCGTTGAGGGCTACCCCCAAGAGACCCAGTACTTC
>.|.|TRBV7-3|TRBJ2-5
CASSPVGVPQETQYF
TGTGCCAGCAGCCCGGTGGGGGTACCCCAAGAGACCCAGTACTTC
>.|few|TRBV29-1|TRBJ2-5
CSVLTDSGTQYF
TGCAGCGTATTGACAGATTCCGGGACCCAGTACTTC
>.|many|TRBV7-6|TRBJ2-7
CASSPSRLDSHEQYF
TGTGCCAGCAGCCCCTCCCGACTAGATTCCCACGAGCAGTACTTC
>TRBD1|.|TRBV6-1|TRBJ1-2
CASSRTGAGGYTF
TGTGCCAGCAGTAGGACAGGGGCGGGGGGCTACACCTTC
>TRBD1|many|TRBV6-1|TRBJ2-1
CASRGDRGIYNEQFF
TGTGCCAGCAGGGGCGACAGGGGAATCTACAATGAGCAGTTCTTC
>.|many|TRBV11-3|TRBJ1-4
CASSQSQNEKLFF
TGTGCCAGCAGCCAAAGCCAGAACGAAAAACTGTTTTTT
>.|.|TRBV29-1|TRBJ2-3
CSVEERLRVATDTQYF
TGCAGCGTTGAAGAGCGACTCAGGGTTGCCACAGATACGCAGTATTTT
>.|few|TRBV6-2/TRBV6-3|TRBJ1-5
CASMGGLNQPQHF
TGTGCCAGCATGGGGGGGTTGAATCAGCCCCAGCATTTT
>.|many|TRBV29-1|TRBJ1-1
CSVGPFTEAFF
TGCAGCGTTGGTCCCTTCACTGAAGCTTTCTTT
>.|many|TRBV6-2/TRBV6-3|TRBJ2-1
CASSYSKGQFSYNEQFF
TGTGCCAGCAGTTACTCGAAAGGGCAGTTCTCCTACAATGAGCAGTTCTTC
>.|.|TRBV27|TRBJ1-5
CASSFYGSNQPQHF
TGTGCCAGCAGTTTTTACGGAAGCAATCAGCCCCAGCATTTT
>TRBD1|many|TRBV27|TRBJ2-2
CASSHGTVSTGELFF
TGTGCCAGCAGCCACGGGACAGTAAGCACCGGGGAGCTGTTTTTT
>.|few|TRBV12-3/TRBV12-4|TRBJ1-5
CASSLGQRNQPQHF
TGTGCCAGCAGTTTAGGGCAGAGAAATCAGCCCCAGCATTTT
>.|many|TRBV24-1|TRBJ2-5
CATSPSYPIAETQYF
TGTGCCACCAGTCCCTCTTACCCGATCGCGGAGACCCAGTACTTC
>TRBD2|.|TRBV12-3/TRBV12-4|TRBJ2-1
CASSFTSGYEQFF
TGTGCCAGCAGTTTTACTAGCGGCTATGAGCAGTTCTTC
>.|.|TRBV5-6|TRBJ1-3
CASSPKWSSGNTIYF
TGTGCCAGCAGCCCCAAGTGGTCCTCTGGAAACACCATATATTTT
>TRBD1|few|TRBV4-1|TRBJ1-1
CASSSRQGAAWTEAFF
TGCGCCAGCAGCTCCCGACAGGGGGCCGCATGGACTGAAGCTTTCTTT
>TRBD1|.|TRBV6-1|TRBJ1-1
CASSRGPYTEAFF
TGTGCCAGCAGCAGGGGGCCTTACACTGAAGCTTTCTTT
>.|few|TRBV6-5|TRBJ1-4
CASSYSIGATNEKLFF
TGTGCCAGCAGTTACTCGATCGGCGCAACTAATGAAAAACTGTTTTTT
>.|.|TRBV20-1|TRBJ2-7
CSARKGTAVSYEQYF
TGCAGTGCTAGAAAGGGCACGGCGGTCTCCTACGAGCAGTACTTC
>.|many|TRBV18|TRBJ1-5
CASQRGESNQPQHF
TGTGCCAGCCAAAGGGGGGAAAGCAATCAGCCCCAGCATTTT
>.|many|TRBV2|TRBJ2-1
CASSEGLDSLNNEQFF
TGTGCCAGCAGTGAGGGGCTCGACAGTCTTAACAATGAGCAGTTCTTC
>.|.|TRBV14|TRBJ1-1
CASSLQRDTEAFF
TGTGCCAGCAGCCTTCAACGGGACACGGAAGCTTTCTTT
>.|few|TRBV5-1|TRBJ1-4
CASSPGRGRFNEKLFF
TGCGCCAGTAGCCCGGGCCGGGGCAGGTTCAATGAAAAACTGTTTTTT
>TRBD2|few|TRBV28|TRBJ2-7
CASRRTSGGLYEQYF
TGTGCCAGCAGAAGGACTAGCGGGGGTCTCTACGAGCAGTACTTC
>.|.|TRBV11-3|TRBJ1-1
CASRPYGDILQAFF
TGTGCCAGCAGACCCTATGGGGACATACTACAAGCTTTCTTT
>.|many|TRBV6-2/TRBV6-3|TRBJ1-1
CASSEEGGVNTEAFF
TGTGCCAGCAGTGAAGAAGGAGGGGTGAACACTGAAGCTTTCTTT
>TRBD2|.|TRBV29-1|TRBJ2-5
CSVWAGGIQETQYF
TGCAGCGTGTGGGCGGGGGGGATTCAAGAGACCCAGTACTTC
>TRBD1|many|TRBV2|TRBJ2-2
CASSSGTGGIYRELFF
TGTGCCAGCAGTAGCGGGACAGGGGGCATCTACAGGGAGCTGTTTTTT
>.|many|TRBV29-1|TRBJ1-1
CSVEGRGSRNTEAFF
TGCAGCGTTGAAGGCAGGGGAAGCAGGAACACTGAAGCTTTCTTT